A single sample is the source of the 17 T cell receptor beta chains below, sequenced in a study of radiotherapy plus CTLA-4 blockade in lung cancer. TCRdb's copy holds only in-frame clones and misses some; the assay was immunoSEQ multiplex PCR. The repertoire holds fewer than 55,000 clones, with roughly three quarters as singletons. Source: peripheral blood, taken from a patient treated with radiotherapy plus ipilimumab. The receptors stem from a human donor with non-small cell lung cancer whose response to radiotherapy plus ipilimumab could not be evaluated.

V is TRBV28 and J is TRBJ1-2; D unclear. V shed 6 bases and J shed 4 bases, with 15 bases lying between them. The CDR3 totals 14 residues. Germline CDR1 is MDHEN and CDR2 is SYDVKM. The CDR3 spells CASRTPSDAYGYTF. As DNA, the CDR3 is TGTGCCAGCAGGACCCCGAGCGACGCCTATGGCTACACCTTC.

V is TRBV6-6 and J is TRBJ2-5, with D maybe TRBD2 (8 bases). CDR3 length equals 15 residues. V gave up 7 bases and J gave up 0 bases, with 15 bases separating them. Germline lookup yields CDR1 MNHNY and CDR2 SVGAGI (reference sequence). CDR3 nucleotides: TGTGCCAGCAAGGGGGCGGGGGGCCACCAAGAGACCCAGTACTTC. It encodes CASKGAGGHQETQYF.

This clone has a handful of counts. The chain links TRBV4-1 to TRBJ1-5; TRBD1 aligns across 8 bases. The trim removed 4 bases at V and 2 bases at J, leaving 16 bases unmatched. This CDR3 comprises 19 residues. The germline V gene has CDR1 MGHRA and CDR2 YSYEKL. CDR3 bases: TGCGCCAGCAGCCCTCTACCCGGGACAGGTAGGTTGGGCAATCAGCCCCAGCATTTT. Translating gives CASSPLPGTGRLGNQPQHF.

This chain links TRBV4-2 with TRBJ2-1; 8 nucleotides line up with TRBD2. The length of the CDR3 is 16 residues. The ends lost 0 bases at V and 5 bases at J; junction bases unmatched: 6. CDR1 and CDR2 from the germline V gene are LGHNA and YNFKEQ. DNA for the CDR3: TGTGCCAGCAGCCAAGAAAGCGGGAGTAGAAACAATGAGCAGTTCTTC. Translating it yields CASSQESGSRNNEQFF.

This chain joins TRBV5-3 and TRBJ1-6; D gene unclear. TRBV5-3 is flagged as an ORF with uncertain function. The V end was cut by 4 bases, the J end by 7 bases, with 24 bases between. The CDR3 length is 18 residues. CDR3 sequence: CARSHHPGIPRANSPLHF. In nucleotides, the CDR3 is TGTGCCAGAAGCCACCATCCGGGGATCCCAAGGGCGAATTCACCCCTCCACTTT.

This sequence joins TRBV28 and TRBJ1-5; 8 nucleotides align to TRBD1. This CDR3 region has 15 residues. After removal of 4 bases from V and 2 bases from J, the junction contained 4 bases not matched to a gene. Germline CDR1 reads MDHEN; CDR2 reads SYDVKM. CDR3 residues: CASSSTGGGNQPQHF. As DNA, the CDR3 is TGTGCCAGCAGTTCCACAGGGGGGGGCAATCAGCCCCAGCATTTT.

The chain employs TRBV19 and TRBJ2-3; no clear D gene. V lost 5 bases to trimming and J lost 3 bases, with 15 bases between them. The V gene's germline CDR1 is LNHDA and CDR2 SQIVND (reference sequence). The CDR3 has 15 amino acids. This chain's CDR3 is CASSEVTRPTDTQYF. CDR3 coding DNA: TGTGCCAGTAGTGAGGTAACAAGACCAACAGATACGCAGTATTTT. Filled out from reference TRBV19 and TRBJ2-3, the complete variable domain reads DGGITQSPKYLFRKEGQNVTLSCEQNLNHDAMYWYRQDPGQGLRLIYYSQIVNDFQKGDIAEGYSVSREKKESFPLTVTSAQKNPTAFYLCASSEVTRPTDTQYFGPGTRLTVL.

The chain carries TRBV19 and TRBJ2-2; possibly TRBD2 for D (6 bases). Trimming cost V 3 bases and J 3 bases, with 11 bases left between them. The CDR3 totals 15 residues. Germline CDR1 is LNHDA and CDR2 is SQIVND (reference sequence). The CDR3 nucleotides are TGTGCCAGTAGTATTCTCGGGGGACACACCGGGGAGCTGTTTTTT. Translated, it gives CASSILGGHTGELFF.

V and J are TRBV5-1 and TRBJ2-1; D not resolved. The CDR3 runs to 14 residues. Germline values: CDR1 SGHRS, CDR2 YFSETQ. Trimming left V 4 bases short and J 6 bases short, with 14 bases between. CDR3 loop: CASSIGSSANEQFF. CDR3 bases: TGCGCCAGCAGCATCGGGTCCTCGGCCAATGAGCAGTTCTTC.

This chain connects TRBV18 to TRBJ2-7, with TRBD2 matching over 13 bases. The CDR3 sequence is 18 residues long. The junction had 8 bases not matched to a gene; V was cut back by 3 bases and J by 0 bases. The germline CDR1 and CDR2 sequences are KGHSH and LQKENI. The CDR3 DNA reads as TGTGCCAGCTCACCGTTGGGGACTAGCGGGGACCCCTCCTACGAGCAGTACTTC. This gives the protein CASSPLGTSGDPSYEQYF.

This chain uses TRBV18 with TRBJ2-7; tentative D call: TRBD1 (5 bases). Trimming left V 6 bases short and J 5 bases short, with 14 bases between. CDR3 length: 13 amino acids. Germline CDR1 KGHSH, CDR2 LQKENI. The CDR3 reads CASSSTDLNEQYF. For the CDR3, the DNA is TGTGCCAGCTCGTCGACAGACTTAAACGAGCAGTACTTC.

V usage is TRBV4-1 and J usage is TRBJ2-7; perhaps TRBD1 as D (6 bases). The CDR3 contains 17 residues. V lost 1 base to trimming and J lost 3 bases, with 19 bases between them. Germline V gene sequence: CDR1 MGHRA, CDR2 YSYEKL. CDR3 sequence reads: CASSQVQDITGFYEQYF. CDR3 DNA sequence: TGCGCCAGCAGCCAAGTTCAGGATATAACAGGGTTCTACGAGCAGTACTTC.

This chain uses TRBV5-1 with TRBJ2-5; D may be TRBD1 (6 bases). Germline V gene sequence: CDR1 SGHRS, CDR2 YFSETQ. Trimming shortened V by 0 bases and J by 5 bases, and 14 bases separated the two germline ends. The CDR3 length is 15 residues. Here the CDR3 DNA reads TGCGCCAGCAGCTTGGAAGGGGACAAGGGGGAGACCCAGTACTTC. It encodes CASSLEGDKGETQYF.

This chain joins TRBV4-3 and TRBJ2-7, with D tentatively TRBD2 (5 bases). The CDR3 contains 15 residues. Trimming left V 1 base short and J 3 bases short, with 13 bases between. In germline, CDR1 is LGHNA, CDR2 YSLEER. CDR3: CASSQVSGSDYEQYF. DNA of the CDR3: TGCGCCAGCAGCCAAGTTTCGGGTAGCGACTACGAGCAGTACTTC.

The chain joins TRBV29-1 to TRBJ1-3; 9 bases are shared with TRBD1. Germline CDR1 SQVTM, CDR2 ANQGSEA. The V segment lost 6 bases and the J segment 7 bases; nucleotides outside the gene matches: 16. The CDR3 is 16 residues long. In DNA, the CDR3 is TGCAGCGTCATGGACCACCCGGGACAGGGAAGGAACACCATATATTTT. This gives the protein CSVMDHPGQGRNTIYF.

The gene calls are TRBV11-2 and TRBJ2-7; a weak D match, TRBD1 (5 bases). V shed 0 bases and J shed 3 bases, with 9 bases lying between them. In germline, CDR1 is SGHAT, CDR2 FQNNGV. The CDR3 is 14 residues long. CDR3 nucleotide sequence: TGTGCCAGCAGCTTAGATCCCAGGGACTACGAGCAGTACTTC. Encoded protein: CASSLDPRDYEQYF.

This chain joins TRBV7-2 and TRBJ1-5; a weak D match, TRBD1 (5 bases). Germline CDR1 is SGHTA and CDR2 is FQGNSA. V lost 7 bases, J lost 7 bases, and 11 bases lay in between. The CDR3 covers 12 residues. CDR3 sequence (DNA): TGTGCCAGCAAACCTCAGGGACAGCCCCAGCATTTT. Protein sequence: CASKPQGQPQHF.